The clone carrying this T cell receptor (beta chain) was seen only a few times. Its antigen is not identified. Included in the TCR beta cDNA libraries were unique molecular identifiers. The authors obtained 500,000 or so cDNA molecules from roughly 1 to 10 million T cells. TCRdb itself ran the PCR reads through MiXCR, one entry per CDR3 protein. The profile shows about 460,000 distinct CDR3 sequences, roughly 46% of them singletons. The data stem from a study of post-analysis software for immune sequencing data. Study at large: The patients showed relapsing-remitting, secondary progressive and progressive-relapsing multiple sclerosis courses. The study, taken as a whole, reports: Comparison of patients with controls showed five TRBV segments more frequent in patients, TRBV5-6, TRBV5-1 and TRBV20-1 among them. Batch-mates among the samples co-clustered strongly by F measure. Multiple sclerosis patients showed significantly lower normalized Chao1 diversity than controls did.

The CDR3 covers 17 residues. Per the germline V gene, CDR1 is KGHDR and CDR2 is SFDVKD. The sequenced sample consisted of blood. The source is a girl under 18 with multiple sclerosis. This chain connects TRBV24-1 to TRBJ2-7; 7 bases agree with TRBD2. The J call may be faulty, since TRBJ2-5 better matches the DNA end. This chain's CDR3 is CATRVASGDAIEETQYF. DNA of the CDR3: TGTGCCACCAGAGTCGCTAGCGGTGACGCTATAGAGGAGACCCAGTACTTC.